This T cell receptor beta chain was recovered during a study of blood T cell repertoires in COVID-19. As for the study in general: There were acute and convalescent COVID-19 samples, and they came from the United States, Italy and Spain. PBMCs, B-cell-depleted T cells, or T cells were the source of the cDNA or gDNA that made up the material.

Germline CDR1 reads SGHRS; CDR2 reads YFSETQ. V was shortened by 5 bases and J by 1 base, with 13 bases between the two germline ends. CDR3 length: 15 residues. Original handling: Reference gene primer amplification in the assay estimated nucleated cell counts. Method: immunoSEQ multiplex PCR; TCRdb's copy keeps in-frame clones and lacks some. V, J and clone size were drawn from that table, and D and trimming were deduced from the DNA. The profile covers under 250,000 clones, with about 80% appearing a single time and more than 2% taken by the ten largest. The J gene is TRBJ2-4, the V gene TRBV5-1, with D perhaps matching TRBD1 (5 bases). Sequencing was performed on peripheral blood. This sequence was found in a woman aged 55 to 70 with acute or convalescent COVID-19. The CDR3 DNA follows: TGCGCCAGCAGGGCAGGGTTCACTGCCAAAAACATTCAGTACTTC. Translating gives CASRAGFTAKNIQYF.